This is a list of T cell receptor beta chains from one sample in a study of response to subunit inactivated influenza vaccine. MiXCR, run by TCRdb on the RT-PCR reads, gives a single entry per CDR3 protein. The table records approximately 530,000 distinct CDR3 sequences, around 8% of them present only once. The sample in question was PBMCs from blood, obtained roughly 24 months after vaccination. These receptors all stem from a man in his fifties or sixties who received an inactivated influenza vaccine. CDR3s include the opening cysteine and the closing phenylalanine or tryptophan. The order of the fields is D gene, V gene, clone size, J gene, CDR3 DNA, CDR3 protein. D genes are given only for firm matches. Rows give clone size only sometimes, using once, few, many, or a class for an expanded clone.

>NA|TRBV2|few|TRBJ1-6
TGTGCCAGCATCCCCACCAGATATAATTCACCCCTCCACTTT
CASIPTRYNSPLHF
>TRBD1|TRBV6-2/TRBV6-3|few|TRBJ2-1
TGTGCCACCATCGGACGACAGGGTCCCTACAATGAGCAGTTCTTC
CATIGRQGPYNEQFF
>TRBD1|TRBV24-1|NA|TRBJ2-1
TGTGCCACCAGTCCGGGACAGTACAATGAGCAGTTCTTC
CATSPGQYNEQFF
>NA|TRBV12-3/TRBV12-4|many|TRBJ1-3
TGTGCCAGCAGTTTGACAGGTTTCTCTGGAAACACCATATATTTT
CASSLTGFSGNTIYF
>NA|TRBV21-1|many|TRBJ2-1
TGTGCCAGCAGCCAAAAGCGGACTACCTACCCATACAATGAGCAGTTCTTC
CASSQKRTTYPYNEQFF
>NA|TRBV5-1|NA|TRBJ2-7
TGCGCCAGCAGCTTTTTTATCGGACCGGGAACAGGAAACTACGAGCAGTACTTC
CASSFFIGPGTGNYEQYF
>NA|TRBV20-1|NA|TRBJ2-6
TGCAGTGCTAGAAATAACCGGGCCCTCCTTGGGGCCAACGTCCTGACTTTC
CSARNNRALLGANVLTF
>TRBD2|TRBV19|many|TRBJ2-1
TGTGCCAGTAGTTCCTTAAGCGGGGGCCTGAACAATGAGCAGTTCTTC
CASSSLSGGLNNEQFF
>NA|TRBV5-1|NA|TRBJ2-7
TGCGCCAGCAGCGTGGGACAAGGGGACGAGCAGTACTTC
CASSVGQGDEQYF
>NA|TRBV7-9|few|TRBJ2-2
TGTGCCAGCAGCTTTCGTGGACAGTTGAACACCGGGGAGCTGTTTTTT
CASSFRGQLNTGELFF
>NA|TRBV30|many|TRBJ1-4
TGTGCCTGGAGTGTACACTACGAAAAACTGTTTTTT
CAWSVHYEKLFF
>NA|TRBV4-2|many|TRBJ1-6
TGTGCCAGCAGCCAAGAGGGTTCGGGGCTTTCCCTCCACTTT
CASSQEGSGLSLHF
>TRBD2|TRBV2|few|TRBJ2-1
TGTGCCAGCACCTTTCCCGGGACTAGCGAGAACTACAATGAGCAGTTCTTC
CASTFPGTSENYNEQFF
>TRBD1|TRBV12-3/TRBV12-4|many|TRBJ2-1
TGTGCCAGCAGCCCTGGACAGGGGTCGTACAATGAGCAGTTCTTC
CASSPGQGSYNEQFF
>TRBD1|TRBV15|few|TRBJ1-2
TGTGCCACCAGACGTCCGGGACAGCTATATGGCTACACCTTC
CATRRPGQLYGYTF
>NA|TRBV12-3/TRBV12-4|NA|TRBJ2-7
TGTGCCAGCAGTTTAGCGGGAGTGGCTGAGCAGTACTTC
CASSLAGVAEQYF
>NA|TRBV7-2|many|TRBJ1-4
TGTGCCAGCAGCCCCACGGTGGGGGGTCGAGAAAAACTGTTTTTT
CASSPTVGGREKLFF
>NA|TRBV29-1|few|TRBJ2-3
TGCAGCCTGCGGGACTTGCGCACAGATACGCAGTATTTT
CSLRDLRTDTQYF
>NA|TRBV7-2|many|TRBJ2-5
TGTGCCAGCAGCTTCGGACTCTTCAGGGAGACCCAGTACTTC
CASSFGLFRETQYF
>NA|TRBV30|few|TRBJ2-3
TGTGCCTGGGATTGGGGCGGAAGCACAGATACGCAGTATTTT
CAWDWGGSTDTQYF
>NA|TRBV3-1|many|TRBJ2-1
TGTGCCAGCAGCCAAGTCAGGTATGAGCAGTTCTTC
CASSQVRYEQFF
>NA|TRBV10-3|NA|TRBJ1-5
TGTGCCATCAGTGCGTTTAGTACAGGGACTCAGCCCCAGCATTTT
CAISAFSTGTQPQHF
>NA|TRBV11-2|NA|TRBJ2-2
TGTGCCAGCAGCTTAGCGAGACTATGGGCCGGGGAGCTGTTTTTT
CASSLARLWAGELFF
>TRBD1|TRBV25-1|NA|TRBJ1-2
TGTGCCAGCAGTGAGGGACAGCGCTATGGCTACACCTTC
CASSEGQRYGYTF
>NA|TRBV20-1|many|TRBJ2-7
TGCAGTGCTAGAGCCCCTGACCAGGGATACTCCTACGAGCAGTACTTC
CSARAPDQGYSYEQYF
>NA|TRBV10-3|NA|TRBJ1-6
TGTGCCATCAGTGAAGTACAGGCCACCCTCCACTTT
CAISEVQATLHF
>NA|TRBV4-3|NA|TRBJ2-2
TGCGCCAGCAGCCAAGATTCCCAGGGGAACACCGGGGAGCTGTTTTTT
CASSQDSQGNTGELFF
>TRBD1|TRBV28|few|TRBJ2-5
TGTGCCAGCAGCCTACCCGGACAGGTCGGGACCCAGTACTTC
CASSLPGQVGTQYF
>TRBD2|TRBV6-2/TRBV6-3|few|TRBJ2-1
TGTGCCAGCAGTTACCAGCGGGAGGTAAATGAGCAGTTCTTC
CASSYQREVNEQFF
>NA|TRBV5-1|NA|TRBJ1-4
TGCGCCAGCAGCTTGGAACCCCTACGGAACGAAAAACTGTTTTTT
CASSLEPLRNEKLFF
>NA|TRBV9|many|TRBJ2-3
TGTGCCAGCAGCGTACGGGGTACGCCAGATACGCAGTATTTT
CASSVRGTPDTQYF
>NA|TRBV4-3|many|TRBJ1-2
TGCGCCAGCAGCCAAATACAGGGAGATGGCGGCTACACCTTC
CASSQIQGDGGYTF
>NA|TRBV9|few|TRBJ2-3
TGTGCCAGCAGCTGGAGGACAGAAAGCACAGATACGCAGTATTTT
CASSWRTESTDTQYF
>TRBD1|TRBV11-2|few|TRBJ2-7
TGTGCCAGCAGCTTTACTCCCCCGGGACAGACTACCTACGAGCAGTACTTC
CASSFTPPGQTTYEQYF
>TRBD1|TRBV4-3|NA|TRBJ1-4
TGCGCCAGCAAATGGACAGGGGAGGAAAAACTGTTTTTT
CASKWTGEEKLFF
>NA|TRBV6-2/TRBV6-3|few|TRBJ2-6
TGTGCCAGCGGACAGCCCCCCTCTGGGGCCAACGTCCTGACTTTC
CASGQPPSGANVLTF
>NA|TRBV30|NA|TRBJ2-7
TGTGCCTGGAGTGTCTTAGCGAGCTACGAGCAGTACTTC
CAWSVLASYEQYF
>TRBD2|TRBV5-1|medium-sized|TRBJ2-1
TGCGCCAGCAGCTCTGGACTAGCGGGAGATATTAATGATGAGCAGTTCTTC
CASSSGLAGDINDEQFF
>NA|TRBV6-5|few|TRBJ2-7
TGTGCCAGCGGTTTCAGGCGTGGGAACGAGCAGTACTTC
CASGFRRGNEQYF
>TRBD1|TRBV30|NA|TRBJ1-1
TGTGCCTGGAAGGGGACAGTGAACACTGAAGCTTTCTTT
CAWKGTVNTEAFF
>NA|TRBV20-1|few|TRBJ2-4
TGCAGTGCTAGAGAGGGGCCGGATCAAAACATTCAGTACTTC
CSAREGPDQNIQYF
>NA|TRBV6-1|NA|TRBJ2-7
TGTGCCAGCAGACAGGGTCCCCCTTACGAGCAGTACTTC
CASRQGPPYEQYF
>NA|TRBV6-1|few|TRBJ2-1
TGTGCCAGCAGTCCGGACTGGGGCCTCTACAATGAGCAGTTTTTC
CASSPDWGLYNEQFF
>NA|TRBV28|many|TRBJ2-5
TGTGCCAGCAGTTTTGATGGACTTGGAGGCGAGACCCAGTACTTC
CASSFDGLGGETQYF
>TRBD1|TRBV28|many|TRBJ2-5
TGTGCCAGCAGTTCACCGGGACAGACGGAGACCCAGTACTTC
CASSSPGQTETQYF
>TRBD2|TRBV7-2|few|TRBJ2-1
TGTGCCAGCAGCTTAGGCGGGAGGGCCATGTCTGAGCAGTTCTTC
CASSLGGRAMSEQFF
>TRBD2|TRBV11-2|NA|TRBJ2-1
TGTGCCAGCAGCCCGACTAGCGGGACGTATGAGCAGTTCTTC
CASSPTSGTYEQFF